The clone carrying this TCR beta chain was observed at least ten times. These data belong to a study of T cells of healthy individuals. TCRdb re-called the 5' RACE reads through MiXCR, storing one row per CDR3 protein. The sample comprises 60,000 to 75,000 distinct CDR3 sequences, around 15% of which are singletons, and 4% to 5% rests with the top ten. This clonotype was obtained from a human donor in good health.

CDR3 in DNA: TGTGCCAGCAGCCACGTGGCTAGCGGGGGGAATCTTGAGCAGTTCTTC. It yields the protein CASSHVASGGNLEQFF. This chain links TRBV14 with TRBJ2-1, with 11 bases identical to TRBD2. Looked up from germline, CDR1 is SGHDN and CDR2 is FVKESK. This CDR3 has 16 residues. V lost 3 bases, J lost 9 bases, and 10 bases stayed unmatched.